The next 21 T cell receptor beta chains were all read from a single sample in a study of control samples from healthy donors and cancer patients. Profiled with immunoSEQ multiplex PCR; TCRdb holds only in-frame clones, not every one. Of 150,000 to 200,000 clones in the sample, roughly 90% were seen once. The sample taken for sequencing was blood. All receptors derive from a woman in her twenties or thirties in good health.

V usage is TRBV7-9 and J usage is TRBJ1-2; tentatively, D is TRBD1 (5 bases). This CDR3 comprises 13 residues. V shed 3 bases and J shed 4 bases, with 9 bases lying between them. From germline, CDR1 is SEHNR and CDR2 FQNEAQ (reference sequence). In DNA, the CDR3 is TGTGCCAGCAGCTTTTCAGGGACCTATGGCTACACCTTC. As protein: CASSFSGTYGYTF.

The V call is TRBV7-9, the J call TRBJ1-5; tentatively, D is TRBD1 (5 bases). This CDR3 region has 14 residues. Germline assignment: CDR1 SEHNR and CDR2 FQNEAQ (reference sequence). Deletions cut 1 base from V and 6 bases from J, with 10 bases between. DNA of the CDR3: TGTGCCAGCAGCTTAGGGCAGGGTACTCAGCCCCAGCATTTT. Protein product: CASSLGQGTQPQHF.

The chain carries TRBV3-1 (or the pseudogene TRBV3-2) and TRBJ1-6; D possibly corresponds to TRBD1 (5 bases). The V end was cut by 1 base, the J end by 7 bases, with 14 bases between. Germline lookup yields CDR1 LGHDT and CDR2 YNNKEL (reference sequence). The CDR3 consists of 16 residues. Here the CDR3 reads CASSQGYQGLNSPLHF. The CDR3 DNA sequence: TGTGCCAGCAGCCAAGGGTACCAGGGATTGAATTCACCCCTCCACTTT.

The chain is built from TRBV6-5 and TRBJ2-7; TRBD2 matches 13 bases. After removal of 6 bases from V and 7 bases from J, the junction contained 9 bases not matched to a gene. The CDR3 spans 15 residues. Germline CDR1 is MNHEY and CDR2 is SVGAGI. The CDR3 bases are TGTGCCAGCAGACGACAAGGACTAGCGGGAGTTGAGCAGTACTTC. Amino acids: CASRRQGLAGVEQYF.

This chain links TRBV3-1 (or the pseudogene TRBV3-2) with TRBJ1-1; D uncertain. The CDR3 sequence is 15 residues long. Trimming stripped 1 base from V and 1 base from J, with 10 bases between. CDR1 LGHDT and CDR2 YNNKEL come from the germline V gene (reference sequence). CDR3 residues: CASSQGGDSNTEAFF. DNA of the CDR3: TGTGCCAGCAGCCAAGGGGGAGATTCGAACACTGAAGCTTTCTTT.

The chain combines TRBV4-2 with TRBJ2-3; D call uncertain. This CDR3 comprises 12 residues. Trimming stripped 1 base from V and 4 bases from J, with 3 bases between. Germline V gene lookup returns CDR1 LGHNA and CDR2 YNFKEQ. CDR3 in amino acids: CASSQGSDTQYF. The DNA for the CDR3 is TGTGCCAGCAGCCAAGGATCAGATACGCAGTATTTT.

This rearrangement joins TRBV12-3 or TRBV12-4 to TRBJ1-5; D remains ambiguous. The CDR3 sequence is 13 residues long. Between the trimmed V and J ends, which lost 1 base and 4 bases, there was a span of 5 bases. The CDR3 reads CASSLGANQPQHF. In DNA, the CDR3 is TGTGCCAGCAGTTTAGGCGCGAATCAGCCCCAGCATTTT.

Here the CDR3 DNA reads TGTGCCAGCAGCTTGGTGGCTAGCGGAGTTTCAGATACGCAGTATTTT. Protein product: CASSLVASGVSDTQYF. The rearrangement links TRBV5-4 to TRBJ2-3, with 7 bases aligning to TRBD2. The CDR3 runs to 16 residues. V gave up 0 bases and J gave up 4 bases; unmatched junction bases: 8. Germline lookup yields CDR1 SGHNT and CDR2 YYREEE (reference sequence).

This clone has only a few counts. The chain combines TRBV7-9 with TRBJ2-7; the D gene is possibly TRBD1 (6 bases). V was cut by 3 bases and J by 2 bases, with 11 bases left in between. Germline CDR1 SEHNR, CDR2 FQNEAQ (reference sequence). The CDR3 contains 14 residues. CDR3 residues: CASSFGDTPYEQYF. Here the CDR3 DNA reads TGTGCCAGCAGCTTTGGGGACACCCCCTACGAGCAGTACTTC.

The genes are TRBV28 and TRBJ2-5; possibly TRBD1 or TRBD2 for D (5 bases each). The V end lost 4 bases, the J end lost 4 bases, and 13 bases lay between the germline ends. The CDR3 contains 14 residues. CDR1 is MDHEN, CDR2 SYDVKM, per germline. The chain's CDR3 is CASSSGPVGETQYF. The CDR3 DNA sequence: TGTGCCAGCAGTTCGGGACCGGTGGGAGAGACCCAGTACTTC.

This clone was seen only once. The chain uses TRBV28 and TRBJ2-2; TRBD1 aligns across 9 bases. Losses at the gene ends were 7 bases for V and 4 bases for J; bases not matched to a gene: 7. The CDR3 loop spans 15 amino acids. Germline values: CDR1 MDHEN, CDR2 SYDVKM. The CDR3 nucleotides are TGTGCCAGCAAAACACAGGGGGCGGGCACCGGGGAGCTGTTTTTT. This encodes CASKTQGAGTGELFF.

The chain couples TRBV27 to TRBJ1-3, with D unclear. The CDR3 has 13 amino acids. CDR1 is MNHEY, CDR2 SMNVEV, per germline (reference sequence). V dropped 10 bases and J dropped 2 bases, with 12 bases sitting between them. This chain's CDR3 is CATRTSAGNTIYF. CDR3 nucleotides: TGTGCCACCCGGACCTCGGCTGGAAACACCATATATTTT.

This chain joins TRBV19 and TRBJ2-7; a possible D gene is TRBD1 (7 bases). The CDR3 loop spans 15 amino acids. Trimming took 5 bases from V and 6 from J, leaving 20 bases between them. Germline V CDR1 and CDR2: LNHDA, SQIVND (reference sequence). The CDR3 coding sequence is TGTGCCAGTAGTCCCCTAGTCAGGGGGACTGGCGAGCAGTACTTC. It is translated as CASSPLVRGTGEQYF.

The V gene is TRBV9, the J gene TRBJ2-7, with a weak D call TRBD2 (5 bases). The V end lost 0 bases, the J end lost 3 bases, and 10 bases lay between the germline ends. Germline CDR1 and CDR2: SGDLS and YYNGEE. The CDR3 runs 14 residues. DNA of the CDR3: TGTGCCAGCAGCGTAGACGGACGGGACTACGAGCAGTACTTC. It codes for CASSVDGRDYEQYF.

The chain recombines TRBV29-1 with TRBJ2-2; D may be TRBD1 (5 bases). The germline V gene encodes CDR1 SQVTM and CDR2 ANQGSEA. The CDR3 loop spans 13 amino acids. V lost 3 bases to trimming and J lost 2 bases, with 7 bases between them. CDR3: CSVETVNTGELFF. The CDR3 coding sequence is TGCAGCGTTGAGACAGTTAACACCGGGGAGCTGTTTTTT.

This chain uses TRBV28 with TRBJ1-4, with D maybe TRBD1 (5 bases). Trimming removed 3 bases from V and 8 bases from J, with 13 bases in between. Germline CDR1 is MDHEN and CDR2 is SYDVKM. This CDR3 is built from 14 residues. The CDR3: CASSLEQGWEKLFF. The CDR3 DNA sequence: TGTGCCAGCAGTTTGGAGCAGGGTTGGGAAAAACTGTTTTTT.

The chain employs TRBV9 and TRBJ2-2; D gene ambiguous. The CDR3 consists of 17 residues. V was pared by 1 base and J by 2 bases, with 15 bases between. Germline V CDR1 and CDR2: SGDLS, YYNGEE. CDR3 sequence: CASSVLAGQRNTGELFF. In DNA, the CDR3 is TGTGCCAGCAGCGTACTGGCAGGCCAAAGAAACACCGGGGAGCTGTTTTTT.

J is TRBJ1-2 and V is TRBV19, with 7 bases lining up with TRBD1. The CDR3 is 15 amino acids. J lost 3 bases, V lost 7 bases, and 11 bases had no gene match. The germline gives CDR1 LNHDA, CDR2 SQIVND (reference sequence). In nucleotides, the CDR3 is TGTGCCAGTACTCCCAGGACAGGTGGGGACTATGGCTACACCTTC. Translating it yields CASTPRTGGDYGYTF.

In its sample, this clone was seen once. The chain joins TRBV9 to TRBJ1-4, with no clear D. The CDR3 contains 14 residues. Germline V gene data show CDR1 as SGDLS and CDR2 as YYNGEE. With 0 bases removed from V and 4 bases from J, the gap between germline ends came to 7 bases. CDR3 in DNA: TGTGCCAGCAGCGTAGGCAGTTTTAATGAAAAACTGTTTTTT. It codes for CASSVGSFNEKLFF.

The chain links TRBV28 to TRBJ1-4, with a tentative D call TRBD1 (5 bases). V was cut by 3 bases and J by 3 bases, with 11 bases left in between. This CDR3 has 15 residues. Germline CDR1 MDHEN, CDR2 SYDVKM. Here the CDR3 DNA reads TGTGCCAGCAGTTTTTTCGGCAGGGCTAATGAAAAACTGTTTTTT. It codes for CASSFFGRANEKLFF.

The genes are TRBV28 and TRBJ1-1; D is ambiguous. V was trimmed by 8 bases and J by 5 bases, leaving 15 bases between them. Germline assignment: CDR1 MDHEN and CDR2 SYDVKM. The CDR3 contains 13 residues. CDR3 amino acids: CASLGSGLTEAFF. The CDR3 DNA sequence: TGTGCCAGCCTGGGATCGGGGTTGACTGAAGCTTTCTTT.